This T cell receptor (beta chain) derives from a study of shared T cell receptors in the human thymus. The protocol was immunoSEQ multiplex PCR, while the TCRdb copy is restricted to in-frame clones and leaves out a portion. Here the sample spans approximately 580,000 clones, 75% to 80% being singletons. Germline CDR1 and CDR2: SGDLS and YYNGEE. Losses at the gene ends were 3 bases for V and 6 bases for J; bases not matched to a gene: 6. The length of the CDR3 is 15 residues. This sample was shared with a second study, whose subject was human thymus T cells. Per that paper: Samples came from healthy Finnish infants during open corrective cardiac surgery.

The chain carries TRBV9 and TRBJ1-5, with 10 bases aligning to TRBD1. The source is a boy in the first two years of life with a congenital heart defect. Material for sequencing was thymocytes. CDR3 amino acids: CASSAARDRGQPQHF. The CDR3 nucleotides are TGTGCCAGCAGCGCAGCCCGGGACAGGGGTCAGCCCCAGCATTTT.